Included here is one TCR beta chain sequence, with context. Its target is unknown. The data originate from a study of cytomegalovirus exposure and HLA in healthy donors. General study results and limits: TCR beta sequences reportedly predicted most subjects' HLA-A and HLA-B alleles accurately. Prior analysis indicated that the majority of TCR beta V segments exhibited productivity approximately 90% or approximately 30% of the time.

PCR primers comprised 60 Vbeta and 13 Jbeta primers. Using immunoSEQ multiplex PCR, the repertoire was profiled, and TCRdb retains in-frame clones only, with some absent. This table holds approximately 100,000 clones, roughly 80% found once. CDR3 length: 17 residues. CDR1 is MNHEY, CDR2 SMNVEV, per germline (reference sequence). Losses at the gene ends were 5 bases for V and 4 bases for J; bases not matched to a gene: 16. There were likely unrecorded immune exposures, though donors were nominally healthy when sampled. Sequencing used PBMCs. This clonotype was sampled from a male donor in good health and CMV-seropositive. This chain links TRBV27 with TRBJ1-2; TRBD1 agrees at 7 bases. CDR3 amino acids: CASSRGPGQRRGYGYTF. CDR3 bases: TGTGCCAGCAGTCGGGGTCCGGGACAGAGGAGAGGCTATGGCTACACCTTC.